A single sample is the source of the 10 T cell receptor beta chains below, sequenced in a study of blood T cell repertoires in COVID-19. Sequencing used immunoSEQ multiplex PCR; TCRdb keeps in-frame clones, though not all of them. The sample yields over 110,000 clones, about 91% seen once. Sequencing was done on a sample of peripheral blood. The receptor set was obtained from a human donor in a cohort sampled during active COVID-19.

The chain recombines TRBV14 with TRBJ1-1, with D unresolved. This CDR3 comprises 13 residues. V lost 6 bases, J lost 2 bases, and 10 bases lay in between. Looked up from germline, CDR1 is SGHDN and CDR2 is FVKESK. The CDR3 DNA is TGTGCCAGCAGTAGTCATATCAACACTGAAGCTTTCTTT. This sequence encodes CASSSHINTEAFF.

This clone was detected once. The chain is built from TRBV19 and TRBJ1-2; D might be TRBD1 (5 bases). The CDR3 sequence is 12 residues long. Per the germline V gene, CDR1 is LNHDA and CDR2 is SQIVND (reference sequence). Trimming took 10 bases from V and 2 from J, leaving 11 bases between them. CDR3 in amino acids: CATFGGNYGYTF. CDR3 DNA: TGTGCCACTTTTGGGGGGAACTATGGCTACACCTTC.

The V call is TRBV27, the J call TRBJ2-7; 8 bases match TRBD1. The CDR3 sequence is 14 residues long. Germline assignment: CDR1 MNHEY and CDR2 SMNVEV (reference sequence). J was trimmed by 4 bases and V by 5 bases; bases with no gene match: 7. Written as DNA, the CDR3 is TGTGCCAGCAGTGGGCCAGGGGGCGTATACGAGCAGTACTTC. Translating gives CASSGPGGVYEQYF.

The CDR3 loop reads CASSPDRAIEAFF. As DNA, the CDR3 is TGTGCCAGTAGCCCGGACAGGGCGATTGAAGCTTTCTTT. V and J are TRBV19 and TRBJ1-1; 8 nucleotides line up with TRBD1. The germline V gene encodes CDR1 LNHDA and CDR2 SQIVND (reference sequence). This CDR3 has 13 amino acids. J gave up 7 bases and V 6 bases, and 7 bases lay outside the gene matches. Full variable domain (outside the CDR3, taken from reference TRBV19 and TRBJ1-1): DGGITQSPKYLFRKEGQNVTLSCEQNLNHDAMYWYRQDPGQGLRLIYYSQIVNDFQKGDIAEGYSVSREKKESFPLTVTSAQKNPTAFYLCASSPDRAIEAFFGQGTRLTVV.

The chain couples TRBV27 to TRBJ2-7; 9 bases map to TRBD2. The CDR3 totals 15 residues. The germline gives CDR1 MNHEY, CDR2 SMNVEV (reference sequence). The V gene end was trimmed by 5 bases and the J gene end by 4 bases; junction bases not matched to a gene: 9. Here the CDR3 DNA reads TGTGCCAGCAGTCCAGAGGTGGGACTAGCATACGAGCAGTACTTC. This gives the protein CASSPEVGLAYEQYF.

This sequence joins TRBV4-2 and TRBJ2-1; TRBD1 matches at 7 bases. CDR1 is LGHNA, CDR2 YNFKEQ, per germline. V trimming: 4 bases; J trimming: 6 bases; junction bases outside the gene matches: 6. The CDR3 spans 14 residues. The CDR3 bases are TGTGCCAGCAGCCGGACGACAGGGAGCAATGAGCAGTTCTTC. Translation: CASSRTTGSNEQFF.

The rearrangement links TRBV7-9 to TRBJ2-7; D not resolved. This CDR3 comprises 12 residues. CDR1 is SEHNR, CDR2 FQNEAQ, per germline (reference sequence). V was clipped by 4 bases and J by 0 bases, with 4 bases between them. CDR3 DNA sequence: TGTGCCAGCAGCTACGGCTCCTACGAGCAGTACTTC. Amino acids: CASSYGSYEQYF. Full variable domain (remainder filled in from reference TRBV7-9 and TRBJ2-7): DTGVSQNPRHKITKRGQNVTFRCDPISEHNRLYWYRQTLGQGPEFLTYFQNEAQLEKSRLLSDRFSAERPKGSFSTLEIQRTEQGDSAMYLCASSYGSYEQYFGPGTRLTVT.

The count of this clone is one. CDR3 DNA sequence: TGTGCCAGCAGCTTGAACGGGGGGGCCCGGGAGCAGTACTTC. This gives the protein CASSLNGGAREQYF. The chain couples TRBV5-4 to TRBJ2-7; 8 bases map to TRBD2. The germline CDR1 and CDR2 sequences are SGHNT and YYREEE (reference sequence). V lost 1 base and J lost 7; bases outside the gene matches: 7. The CDR3 has 14 amino acids.

The rearrangement uses TRBV19 and TRBJ1-2; 10 positions agree with TRBD1. The ends lost 4 bases at V and 1 base at J; junction bases unmatched: 3. Germline V gene data show CDR1 as LNHDA and CDR2 as SQIVND (reference sequence). The length of the CDR3 is 15 residues. CDR3 nucleotide sequence: TGTGCCAGTAGTACCCGGGACAGGGGTAACTATGGCTACACCTTC. Amino acids: CASSTRDRGNYGYTF.

This chain links TRBV11-2 with TRBJ2-3; a weak D match, TRBD1 (6 bases). CDR3 length: 14 residues. V dropped 6 bases and J dropped 2 bases, with 12 bases sitting between them. CDR1 is SGHAT and CDR2 is FQNNGV in the germline V gene. The CDR3 nucleotides read TGTGCCAGCAGGTCTTGGACAGCCACAGATACGCAGTATTTT. Its protein is CASRSWTATDTQYF.